The rows below give T cell receptor beta chains drawn from one sample of a study of spatial heterogeneity in lung cancer. TCRdb reanalysed the 5' RACE reads using MiXCR and keeps one entry per CDR3 protein. The profile shows some 41,000 distinct CDR3 sequences, around 7.1% of them singletons. The specimen was PBMCs, collected at surgery. All receptors come from a female donor with early-stage non-small cell lung cancer. Both conserved end residues are part of each CDR3. A D gene is named only where the DNA matches it firmly. The size entry is marked missing in some rows and otherwise reads once, few, many or a size class.

J gene: TRBJ2-1; D gene: .; clone size: many; V gene: TRBV28; CDR3 length: 14; CDR3 protein: CASSLGRRGTEQFF; CDR3 DNA: TGTGCCAGCAGTCTCGGAAGGCGGGGTACTGAGCAGTTCTTC
J gene: TRBJ1-1; D gene: TRBD1; clone size: many; V gene: TRBV24-1; CDR3 length: 13; CDR3 protein: CATGGQGYTEAFF; CDR3 DNA: TGTGCCACCGGAGGACAGGGCTACACTGAAGCTTTCTTT
J gene: TRBJ1-1; D gene: .; clone size: few; V gene: TRBV12-3/TRBV12-4; CDR3 length: 14; CDR3 protein: CASSLTAMNTEAFF; CDR3 DNA: TGTGCCAGCAGTTTAACGGCGATGAACACTGAAGCTTTCTTT
J gene: TRBJ1-1; D gene: .; clone size: many; V gene: TRBV10-3; CDR3 length: 15; CDR3 protein: CAISERGARGTEAFF; CDR3 DNA: TGTGCCATCAGTGAGAGAGGGGCTCGGGGCACTGAAGCTTTCTTT
J gene: TRBJ2-2; D gene: TRBD2; clone size: .; V gene: TRBV6-5; CDR3 length: 17; CDR3 protein: CASSSLLAGGTTGELFF; CDR3 DNA: TGTGCCAGCAGTTCCCTACTAGCGGGGGGGACCACCGGGGAGCTGTTTTTT
J gene: TRBJ2-3; D gene: TRBD1; clone size: many; V gene: TRBV6-1; CDR3 length: 19; CDR3 protein: CASRYYSGTGRQRTDTQYF; CDR3 DNA: TGTGCCAGCAGATATTATTCCGGGACAGGACGCCAAAGGACAGATACGCAGTATTTT
J gene: TRBJ2-2; D gene: TRBD1; clone size: .; V gene: TRBV5-1; CDR3 length: 15; CDR3 protein: CASSSGQANTGELFF; CDR3 DNA: TGCGCCAGCAGCTCTGGACAGGCGAACACCGGGGAGCTGTTTTTT
J gene: TRBJ2-3; D gene: .; clone size: .; V gene: TRBV4-3; CDR3 length: 16; CDR3 protein: CASSPVGGTSTDTQYF; CDR3 DNA: TGCGCCAGCAGCCCAGTAGGAGGAACCAGCACAGATACGCAGTATTTT
J gene: TRBJ1-2; D gene: .; clone size: many; V gene: TRBV10-2; CDR3 length: 13; CDR3 protein: CASRQGGDNGYTF; CDR3 DNA: TGCGCCAGCAGGCAGGGTGGGGACAATGGCTACACCTTC
J gene: TRBJ1-4; D gene: .; clone size: few; V gene: TRBV27; CDR3 length: 15; CDR3 protein: CASSRRQTTNEKLFF; CDR3 DNA: TGTGCCAGCAGCCGAAGACAGACAACTAATGAAAAACTGTTTTTT